These T cell receptor beta chains were read from a single sample in a study of T cell responses to AZD1222 COVID-19 vaccine. Clones were read by immunoSEQ multiplex PCR, and TCRdb kept only the in-frame ones, dropping some. The sample lists more than 70,000 clones; approximately 86% were seen once. The sequencing here drew on peripheral blood, taken on day 0 of MenACWY control vaccination. These receptors were taken from an adult in good health. CDR3s include the opening cysteine and the closing phenylalanine or tryptophan. A D gene is named only where the DNA matches it firmly. Size is stated for part of the rows, as once, few or many counts, or as a class when the clone is expanded.

cdr3_nt | cdr3_aa | d_call | j_call | v_call | cdr3_length | clone_size
TGTGCCAGCAGCCCGTCGACTTCCTCGCGGGATACGCAGTATTTT | CASSPSTSSRDTQYF | - | TRBJ2-3 | TRBV3-1/TRBV3-2 | 15 | -
TGTGCCAGCAGACCGGGAACTAACTACAATGAGCAGTTCTTC | CASRPGTNYNEQFF | - | TRBJ2-1 | TRBV28 | 14 | -
TGTGCCAGCAGCTCCCGCTCACTAGCGGGGGGGATTAACACCGGGGAGCTGTTTTTT | CASSSRSLAGGINTGELFF | TRBD2 | TRBJ2-2 | TRBV7-9 | 19 | -
TGTGCCAGCAGTTACTCCCCAGACTATGGCTACACCTTC | CASSYSPDYGYTF | - | TRBJ1-2 | TRBV6-5 | 13 | -
TGCAGCGTCGGCAGGGGGACTAATGAAAAACTGTTTTTT | CSVGRGTNEKLFF | TRBD1 | TRBJ1-4 | TRBV29-1 | 13 | -
TGTGCCAGCAGCGAGGACAGTATCAATCAGCCCCAGCATTTT | CASSEDSINQPQHF | - | TRBJ1-5 | TRBV7-2 | 14 | -
TGTGCCAGCAGCTTGCCCTCAGGACAGTCTGGGGCCAACGTCCTGACTTTC | CASSLPSGQSGANVLTF | - | TRBJ2-6 | TRBV5-4 | 17 | -
TGTGCCAGCAGTGGGTCGGGGGCCTACAATGAGCAGTTCTTC | CASSGSGAYNEQFF | - | TRBJ2-1 | TRBV2 | 14 | -
TGTGCCAGCAGCCACTGGGCCTCGAACACTGAAGCTTTCTTT | CASSHWASNTEAFF | - | TRBJ1-1 | TRBV4-2 | 14 | -
TGTGCCAGCGGGTGGTACGGGATTAATTCACCCCTCCACTTT | CASGWYGINSPLHF | - | TRBJ1-6 | TRBV2 | 14 | -
TGTGCCAGCAGCTCCAACTTCGGGGGGCTGGGCACTGAAGCTTTCTTT | CASSSNFGGLGTEAFF | - | TRBJ1-1 | TRBV11-2 | 16 | -
TGTGCCAGCAGCTTAGGGTCGGCAGGCTTCCCAAGAACACCCCTCCACTTT | CASSLGSAGFPRTPLHF | - | TRBJ1-6 | TRBV7-2 | 17 | -
TGTGCCAGCAGCGCCATCACGCCAGGGGGCTTCACTGAAGCTTTCTTT | CASSAITPGGFTEAFF | TRBD1 | TRBJ1-1 | TRBV5-6 | 16 | -
TGTGCCAGCAGTTCTCCTATGCTCCAGGGGGACCGGTCTGGAAACACCATATATTTT | CASSSPMLQGDRSGNTIYF | TRBD1 | TRBJ1-3 | TRBV28 | 19 | once
TGCGCCAGCAGTGAGAGGGGACAGGGGATAGGCTACACCTTC | CASSERGQGIGYTF | TRBD1 | TRBJ1-2 | TRBV10-2 | 14 | -
TGTGCCAGCAGCGAGGACAGGGGGCTTCACGAGCAGTACTTC | CASSEDRGLHEQYF | TRBD1 | TRBJ2-7 | TRBV7-2 | 14 | few
TGTGCCAGCAGTCACGTGCGGGGGAACTTCCATGAGCAGTTCTTC | CASSHVRGNFHEQFF | TRBD2 | TRBJ2-1 | TRBV7-9 | 15 | -
TGTGCCAGTAGTATAGAGGGCAGGGATAGCAATCAGCCCCAGCATTTT | CASSIEGRDSNQPQHF | - | TRBJ1-5 | TRBV19 | 16 | -